This T cell receptor (beta chain) was captured by sequencing in a study of CD8 T cells in Susac syndrome. The overall study: There were about 6 sequenced Susac syndrome patients with active disease and eight or nine in remission.

CD8+ and CD4+ T cells from blood underwent TCR beta sequencing, which was carried out in a high-throughput format. TEMRA cells were FACS-enriched, with CD8+ and CD4+ T cells isolated negatively. When the RNA was reverse transcribed, random hexamers were used with an input of roughly 0.45 to 1 ug. TCRdb reprocessed the immunoSEQ multiplex PCR reads via MiXCR and lists one record per CDR3 protein. The sample contains some 150,000 distinct CDR3 sequences, 95% of which appear only once. V lost 5 bases and J 9 bases, leaving 11 bases between the germline ends. CDR3 length equals 12 residues. This TCR derives from a human donor with Susac syndrome. The chain combines TRBV12-3 or TRBV12-4 with TRBJ1-5; no reliable D call. The sequenced material came from CD4+ T cells from PBMCs. For the CDR3, the DNA is TGTGCCAGCAGTCCCCCGGGTCGGCCCCAGCATTTT. This codes for CASSPPGRPQHF.